This T cell receptor (beta chain) was retrieved from a study of T cell repertoires in cytomegalovirus infection. Study at large: Well-studied HLA-B-restricted CMV epitopes were used in the study alongside recently identified HLA-C-restricted ones. It can be stated that public TCR beta signatures indicated CMV infection as well as a matching HLA type. Study-level results: Individuals carrying CMV plus the relevant HLA were identified by cumulative frequency of public TCR beta families. HLA-C-restricted CMV clonotypes gave the most frequent clonotype in two of eight donors.

About this clonotype: Its cognate antigen is unknown.

Trimming shortened V by 0 bases and J by 3 bases, and 11 bases separated the two germline ends. The CDR3 totals 14 residues. Germline CDR1 and CDR2: DFQATT and SNEGSKA (reference sequence). MiXCR was run by TCRdb on the reads, yielding one entry per CDR3 protein. Found here are some 500,000 distinct CDR3 sequences, about 39% of them singletons; the top ten hold over 45%. This receptor was obtained from a human donor in good health (CMV status not recorded). Some clones in this sample may be carry-over from other donors' samples. The starting material was cultured PBMCs, obtained from culture after CMV antigen stimulation. V is TRBV20-1 and J is TRBJ2-5; D possibly uses TRBD1 or TRBD2 (5 bases each). CDR3 sequence: CSARDWGSEETQYF. CDR3 sequence (DNA): TGCAGTGCTAGAGATTGGGGGTCGGAAGAGACCCAGTACTTC.